This T cell receptor (beta chain) was sequenced during a study of shared clonotypes between healthy human individuals. Concerning this clone itself: Its specificity is not known.

Naive CD8 isolation took CD45RO-negative cells positively selected for CCR7 and excluded terminally differentiated effector memory CD45RA+ cells. Measured with immunoSEQ multiplex PCR; TCRdb has only the in-frame clones, and not every one. The table records approximately 650,000 clones, roughly 95% of them present only once. Study conclusions and caveats: Among non-shared clonotypes, generation probabilities were lower than among those shared by all four donors.

What was sequenced was naive CD8+ T cells sorted from blood. The clonotype was recovered from a woman in her twenties or thirties in good health.

The CDR3 region is CASSLEESGRLASTDTQYF. The CDR3 region has the DNA TGTGCCAGCAGTTTAGAGGAGAGCGGGAGGCTTGCTAGCACAGATACGCAGTATTTT. The chain recombines TRBV28 with TRBJ2-3; TRBD2 matches at 9 bases. Trimming removed 2 bases from V and 0 bases from J; junction bases left unmatched: 12. CDR3 length: 19 amino acids. Germline loops: CDR1 MDHEN, CDR2 SYDVKM.